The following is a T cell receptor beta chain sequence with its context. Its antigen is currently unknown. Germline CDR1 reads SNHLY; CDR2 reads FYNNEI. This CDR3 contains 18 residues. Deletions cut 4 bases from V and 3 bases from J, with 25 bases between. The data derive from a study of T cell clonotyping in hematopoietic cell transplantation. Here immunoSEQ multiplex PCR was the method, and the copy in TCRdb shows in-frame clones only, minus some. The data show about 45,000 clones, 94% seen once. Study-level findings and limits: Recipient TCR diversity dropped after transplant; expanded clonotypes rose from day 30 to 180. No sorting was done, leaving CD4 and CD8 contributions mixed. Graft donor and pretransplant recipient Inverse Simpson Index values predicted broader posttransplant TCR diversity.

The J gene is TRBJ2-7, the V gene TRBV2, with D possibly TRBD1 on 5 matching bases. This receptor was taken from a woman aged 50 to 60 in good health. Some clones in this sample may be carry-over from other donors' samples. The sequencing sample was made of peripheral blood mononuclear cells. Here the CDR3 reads CASSGQGLEPSRGYEQYF. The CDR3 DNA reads TGTGCCAGCAGTGGGCAGGGCCTAGAACCCTCTAGAGGCTACGAGCAGTACTTC. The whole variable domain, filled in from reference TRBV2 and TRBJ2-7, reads EPEVTQTPSHQVTQMGQEVILRCVPISNHLYFYWYRQILGQKVEFLVSFYNNEISEKSEIFDDQFSVERPDGSNFTLKIRSTKLEDSAMYFCASSGQGLEPSRGYEQYFGPGTRLTVT.